The sequence of this TCR beta chain was determined in a study of breast tumors, draining lymph nodes, adjacent tissues (dated by TCRdb to between 2015 and 2016). Notes on the research overall: TCR beta repertoires were compared across tumor, adjacent nontumor tissue and axillary lymph nodes obtained from breast cancer patients. The study aimed to assess the relationships and possible T-cell exchange between tumor, surrounding tissue and draining lymph node repertoires in human breast cancer.

About this clonotype itself: Its specific antigen is unknown. One end of the junction does not line up with germline, which may come from a read error.

The axillary draining lymph nodes of breast cancer patients were the source of the lymph node samples. The data were produced on an Illumina HiSeq 2000. TCR beta chain libraries were generated through multiplex PCR amplification. High-throughput sequencing was used to analyze the amplified TCR beta chain products. Using fastp trimming at Q25 and MiXCR clonotype assembly, TCRdb reanalyzed the public sequencing data and kept in-frame beta chains. Identical CDR3 protein sequences are pooled into one entry, listed with their most common genes and DNA. Present in this sample are some 170,000 distinct CDR3 sequences, around 33% of which were seen just once. The biggest ten clones account for around 4% of the sample. The germline V gene encodes CDR1 MNHEY and CDR2 SVGEGT. The CDR3 runs 14 amino acids, cysteine and phenylalanine included. Only the CDR3 DNA stays, 42 bases, in frame from base 1. General conclusions and limits of the study: T-cell repertoire diversity in tumors was found to be lower than in lymph nodes but higher than in nontumor tissue, and preferential V and J gene usage was observed. Tumor and nontumor tissue repertoires were significantly more similar in luminal-like than in basal-like breast cancer. Rather than being directly demonstrated, the conclusion that tumor T cells originate in lymph nodes was presented as consistent with a hypothesis. The data were considered consistent with most tumor T cells being derived from the lymph node and subsequently expanding within tumor tissue.

The rearrangement joined TRBV6-2 or TRBV6-3 to TRBJ1-4; the D segment could be TRBD1, given 6 matching bases. The source of this sequence is a female donor with breast cancer. Some clones in this sample may be carry-over from other donors' samples. The sample taken for sequencing was axillary lymph node tissue. The nucleotide sequence is given as TGTGCCAGCAGTTATCCCGGGGGCGGTGAAAAACTGTCTTTT. Translated, this is CASSYPGGGEKLSF.